This TCR beta chain stems from a study of T cells in Graves' hyperthyroidism and ophthalmopathy. The overall study: Blood was drawn when the patient was first diagnosed and still untreated.

Amplified regions were TCR beta CDR3 sequences from RNA transcripts. TCR CDR3 regions were first amplified by RT-PCR with HTBI primers. TCRdb re-analysed the multiplex PCR reads in MiXCR, keeping a single row per CDR3 protein. This sample has fewer than 250,000 distinct CDR3 sequences, with 15% to 20% found just once. The ends lost 4 bases at V and 5 bases at J; junction bases unmatched: 4. The CDR3 extends over 13 amino acids. Germline V gene sequence: CDR1 SGHNT, CDR2 YENEEA. Patients were excluded for uncontrolled infection, other autoimmune disease, pregnancy or lactation. Ten or more counts support this clonotype.

The chain employs TRBV11-3 and TRBJ2-7, with 8 bases that match TRBD1. The TCR originated in a woman aged 18-35 years with Graves' ophthalmopathy. The sequenced sample consisted of blood. CDR3 residues: CASSSTGGDEQYF. In DNA, the CDR3 is TGTGCCAGCAGCTCAACAGGGGGAGACGAGCAGTACTTC.